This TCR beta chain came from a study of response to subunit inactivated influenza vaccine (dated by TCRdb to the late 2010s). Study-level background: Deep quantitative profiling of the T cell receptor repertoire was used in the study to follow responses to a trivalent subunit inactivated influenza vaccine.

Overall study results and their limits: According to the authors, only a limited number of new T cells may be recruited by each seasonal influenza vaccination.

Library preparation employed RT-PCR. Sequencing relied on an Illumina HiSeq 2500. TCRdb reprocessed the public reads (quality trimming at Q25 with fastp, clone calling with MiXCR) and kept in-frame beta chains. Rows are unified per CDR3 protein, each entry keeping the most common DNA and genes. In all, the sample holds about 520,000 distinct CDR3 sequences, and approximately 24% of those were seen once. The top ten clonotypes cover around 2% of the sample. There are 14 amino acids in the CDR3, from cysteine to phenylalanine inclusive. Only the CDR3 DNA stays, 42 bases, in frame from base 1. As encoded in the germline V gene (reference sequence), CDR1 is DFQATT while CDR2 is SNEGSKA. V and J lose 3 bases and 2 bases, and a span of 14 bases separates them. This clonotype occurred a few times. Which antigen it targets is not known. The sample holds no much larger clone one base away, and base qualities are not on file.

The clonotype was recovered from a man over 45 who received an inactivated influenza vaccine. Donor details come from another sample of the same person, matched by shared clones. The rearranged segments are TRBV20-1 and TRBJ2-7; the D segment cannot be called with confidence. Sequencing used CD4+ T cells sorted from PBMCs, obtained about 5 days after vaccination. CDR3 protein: CSARTSVVPYEQYF. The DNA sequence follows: TGCAGTGCTAGGACTTCTGTGGTCCCCTACGAGCAGTACTTC.